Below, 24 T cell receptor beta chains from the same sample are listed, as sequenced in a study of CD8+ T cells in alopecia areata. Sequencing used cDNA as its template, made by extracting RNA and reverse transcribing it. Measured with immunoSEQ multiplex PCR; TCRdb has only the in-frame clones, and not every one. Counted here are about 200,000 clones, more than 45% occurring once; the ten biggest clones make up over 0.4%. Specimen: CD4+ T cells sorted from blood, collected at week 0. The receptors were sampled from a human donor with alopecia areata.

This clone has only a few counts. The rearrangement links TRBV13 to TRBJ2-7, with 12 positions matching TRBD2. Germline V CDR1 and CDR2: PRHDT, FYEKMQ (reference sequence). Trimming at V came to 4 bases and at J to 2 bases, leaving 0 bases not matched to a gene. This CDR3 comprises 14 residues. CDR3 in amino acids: CASSSSGGAYEQYF. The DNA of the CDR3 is TGTGCCAGCAGCTCTAGCGGGGGGGCCTACGAGCAGTACTTC.

CDR3 nucleotide sequence: TGTGCCAGCAGCCCACAGGGGGAGGGTGGCTACACCTTC. This encodes CASSPQGEGGYTF. The chain uses TRBV7-9 and TRBJ1-2, with 8 bases matching TRBD1. Trimming took 5 bases from V and 7 from J; bases not matched to a gene: 6. The length of the CDR3 is 13 residues. Germline lookup yields CDR1 SEHNR and CDR2 FQNEAQ (reference sequence).

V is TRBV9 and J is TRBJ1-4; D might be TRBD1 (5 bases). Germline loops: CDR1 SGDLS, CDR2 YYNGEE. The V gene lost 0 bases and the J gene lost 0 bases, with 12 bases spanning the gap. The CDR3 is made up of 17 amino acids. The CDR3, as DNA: TGTGCCAGCAGCGTAGGTCCGGGGGAGGCAACTAATGAAAAACTGTTTTTT. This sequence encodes CASSVGPGEATNEKLFF. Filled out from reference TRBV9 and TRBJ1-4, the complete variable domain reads DSGVTQTPKHLITATGQRVTLRCSPRSGDLSVYWYQQSLDQGLQFLIQYYNGEERAKGNILERFSAQQFPDLHSELNLSSLELGDSALYFCASSVGPGEATNEKLFFGSGTQLSVL.

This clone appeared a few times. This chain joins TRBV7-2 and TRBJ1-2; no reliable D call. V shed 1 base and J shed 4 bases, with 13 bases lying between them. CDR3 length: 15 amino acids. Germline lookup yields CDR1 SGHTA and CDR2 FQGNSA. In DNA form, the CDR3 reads TGTGCCAGCAGCTTAGGTCCCACCCGCGGCTATGGCTACACCTTC. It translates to CASSLGPTRGYGYTF.

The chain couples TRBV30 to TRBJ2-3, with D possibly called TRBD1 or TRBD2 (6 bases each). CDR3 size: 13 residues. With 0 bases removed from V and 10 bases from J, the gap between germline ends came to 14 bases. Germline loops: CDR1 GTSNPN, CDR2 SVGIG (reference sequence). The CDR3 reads CAWSVIGGRSQYF. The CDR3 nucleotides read TGTGCCTGGAGTGTAATCGGGGGCCGGTCGCAGTATTTT.

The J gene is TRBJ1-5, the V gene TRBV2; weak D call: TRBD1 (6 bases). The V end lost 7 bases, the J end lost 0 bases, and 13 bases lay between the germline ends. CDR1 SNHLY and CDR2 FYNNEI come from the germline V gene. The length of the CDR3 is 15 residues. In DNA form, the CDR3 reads TGTGCCAGCAATTTTCAGGGGCTTAGCAATCAGCCCCAGCATTTT. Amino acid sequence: CASNFQGLSNQPQHF. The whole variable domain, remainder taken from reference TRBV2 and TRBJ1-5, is EPEVTQTPSHQVTQMGQEVILRCVPISNHLYFYWYRQILGQKVEFLVSFYNNEISEKSEIFDDQFSVERPDGSNFTLKIRSTKLEDSAMYFCASNFQGLSNQPQHFGDGTRLSIL.

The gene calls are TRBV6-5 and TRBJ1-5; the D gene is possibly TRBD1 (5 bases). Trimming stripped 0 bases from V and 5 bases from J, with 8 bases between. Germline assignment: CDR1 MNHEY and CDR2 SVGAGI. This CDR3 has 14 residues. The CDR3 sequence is CASSYSMGDQPQHF. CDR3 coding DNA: TGTGCCAGCAGTTACTCGATGGGGGATCAGCCCCAGCATTTT.

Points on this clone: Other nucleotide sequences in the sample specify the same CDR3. The CDR3 sequence is CASSPTSGGSYEQYF. The CDR3 coding sequence is TGTGCCAGCAGTCCGACTAGCGGGGGCTCCTACGAGCAGTACTTC. The V and J genes are TRBV28 and TRBJ2-7, with 12 bases matching TRBD2. Losses at the gene ends were 5 bases for V and 0 bases for J; bases not matched to a gene: 2. Germline loops: CDR1 MDHEN, CDR2 SYDVKM. The CDR3 totals 15 residues.

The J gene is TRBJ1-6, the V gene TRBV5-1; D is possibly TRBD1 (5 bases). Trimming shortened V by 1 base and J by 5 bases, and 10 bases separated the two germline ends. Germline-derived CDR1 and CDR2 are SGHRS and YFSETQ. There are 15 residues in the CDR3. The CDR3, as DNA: TGCGCCAGCAGCTTGCGGCAGGGCAATAATTCACCCCTCCACTTT. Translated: CASSLRQGNNSPLHF.

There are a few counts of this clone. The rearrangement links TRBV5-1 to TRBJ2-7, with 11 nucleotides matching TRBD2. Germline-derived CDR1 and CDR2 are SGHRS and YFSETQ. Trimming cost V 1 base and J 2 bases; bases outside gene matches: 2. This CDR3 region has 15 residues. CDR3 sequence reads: CASSLTSGGPYEQYF. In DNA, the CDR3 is TGCGCCAGCAGCTTGACTAGCGGGGGACCCTACGAGCAGTACTTC.

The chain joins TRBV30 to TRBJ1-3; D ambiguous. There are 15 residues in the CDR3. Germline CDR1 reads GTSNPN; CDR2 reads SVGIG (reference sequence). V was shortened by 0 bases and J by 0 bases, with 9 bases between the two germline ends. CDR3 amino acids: CAWSVIPVSGNTIYF. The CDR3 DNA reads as TGTGCCTGGAGTGTAATCCCGGTCTCTGGAAACACCATATATTTT.

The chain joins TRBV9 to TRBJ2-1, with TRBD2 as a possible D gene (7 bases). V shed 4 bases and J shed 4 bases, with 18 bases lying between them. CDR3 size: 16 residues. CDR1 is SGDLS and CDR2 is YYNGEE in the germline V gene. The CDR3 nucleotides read TGTGCCAGCAGCTCCTGGGGGGCTAGCGGATACAATGAGCAGTTCTTC. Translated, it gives CASSSWGASGYNEQFF.

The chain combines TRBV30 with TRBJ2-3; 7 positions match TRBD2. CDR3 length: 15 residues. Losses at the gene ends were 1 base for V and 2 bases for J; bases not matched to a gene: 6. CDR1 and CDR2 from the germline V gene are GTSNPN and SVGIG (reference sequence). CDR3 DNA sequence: TGTGCCTGGAGTGGGCAGCGGGGCAACACAGATACGCAGTATTTT. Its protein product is CAWSGQRGNTDTQYF.

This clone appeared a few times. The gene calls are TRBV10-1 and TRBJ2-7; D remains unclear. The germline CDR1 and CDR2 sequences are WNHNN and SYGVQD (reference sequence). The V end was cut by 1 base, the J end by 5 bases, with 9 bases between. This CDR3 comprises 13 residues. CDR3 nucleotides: TGCGCCAGCAGTGAGTACCCCACCGACGAGCAGTACTTC. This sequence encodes CASSEYPTDEQYF.

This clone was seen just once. The DNA for the CDR3 is TGCGCCAGCAGCCAGACTAGCGGGAGCGCCTACAATGAGCAGTTCTTC. This translates into CASSQTSGSAYNEQFF. This chain uses TRBV5-1 with TRBJ2-1, with 12 bases that match TRBD2. The CDR3 runs 16 residues. Trimming cost V 4 bases and J 2 bases; bases outside gene matches: 4. Germline V CDR1 and CDR2: SGHRS, YFSETQ.

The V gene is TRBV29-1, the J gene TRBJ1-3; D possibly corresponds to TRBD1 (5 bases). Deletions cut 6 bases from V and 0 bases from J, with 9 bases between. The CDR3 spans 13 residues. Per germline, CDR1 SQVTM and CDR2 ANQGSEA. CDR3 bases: TGCAGCGTGGGGACTCGCTCTGGAAACACCATATATTTT. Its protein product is CSVGTRSGNTIYF.

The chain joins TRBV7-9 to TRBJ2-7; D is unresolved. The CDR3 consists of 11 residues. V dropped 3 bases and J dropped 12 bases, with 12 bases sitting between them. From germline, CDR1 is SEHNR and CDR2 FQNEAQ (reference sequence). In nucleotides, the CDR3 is TGTGCCAGCAGCTTGTGTGCCAAAGGGTACTTC. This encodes CASSLCAKGYF.

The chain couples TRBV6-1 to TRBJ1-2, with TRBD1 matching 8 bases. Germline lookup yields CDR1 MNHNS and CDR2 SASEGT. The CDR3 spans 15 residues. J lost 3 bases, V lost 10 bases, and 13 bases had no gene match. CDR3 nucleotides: TGTGCCAACCAAGCCCACGGGACAGGAGACTATGGCTACACCTTC. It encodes CANQAHGTGDYGYTF.

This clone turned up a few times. CDR3: CASRYQGFDYNEQFF. The CDR3 coding sequence is TGCGCCAGCAGATATCAGGGTTTTGATTACAATGAGCAGTTCTTC. The rearrangement links TRBV5-1 to TRBJ2-1, with a weak D call TRBD1 (5 bases). V was clipped by 5 bases and J by 4 bases, with 16 bases between them. This CDR3 is built from 15 residues. Germline V gives CDR1 SGHRS, CDR2 YFSETQ.

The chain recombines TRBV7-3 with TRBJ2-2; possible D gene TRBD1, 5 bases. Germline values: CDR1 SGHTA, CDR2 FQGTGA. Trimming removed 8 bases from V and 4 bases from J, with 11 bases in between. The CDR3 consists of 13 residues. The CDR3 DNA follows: TGTGCCAGCGGGGCAGGGCTCACCGGGGAGCTGTTTTTT. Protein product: CASGAGLTGELFF.

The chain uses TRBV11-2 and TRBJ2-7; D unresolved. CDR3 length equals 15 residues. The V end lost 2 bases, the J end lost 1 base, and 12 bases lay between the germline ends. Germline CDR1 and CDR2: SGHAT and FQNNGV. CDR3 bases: TGTGCCAGCAGCTTATCCGGAACGGGTTCCTACGAGCAGTACTTC. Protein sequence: CASSLSGTGSYEQYF.

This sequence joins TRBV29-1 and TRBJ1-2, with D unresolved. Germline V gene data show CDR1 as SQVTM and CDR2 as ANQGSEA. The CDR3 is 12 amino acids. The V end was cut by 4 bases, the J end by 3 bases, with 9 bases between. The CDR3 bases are TGCAGCGTTGTCGGGGAGGACTATGGCTACACCTTC. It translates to CSVVGEDYGYTF.

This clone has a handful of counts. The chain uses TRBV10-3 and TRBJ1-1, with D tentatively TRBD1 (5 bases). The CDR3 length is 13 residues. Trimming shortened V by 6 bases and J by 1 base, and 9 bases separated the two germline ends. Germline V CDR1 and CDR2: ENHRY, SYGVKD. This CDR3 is CAISGGQNTEAFF. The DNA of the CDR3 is TGTGCCATCAGCGGCGGACAGAACACTGAAGCTTTCTTT.

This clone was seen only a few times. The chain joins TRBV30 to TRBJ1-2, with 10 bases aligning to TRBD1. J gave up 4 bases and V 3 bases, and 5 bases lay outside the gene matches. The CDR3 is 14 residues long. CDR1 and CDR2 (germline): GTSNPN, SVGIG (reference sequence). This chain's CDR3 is CAWRPDRGTYGYTF. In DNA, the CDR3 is TGTGCCTGGAGGCCGGACAGGGGGACCTATGGCTACACCTTC.